The 25 T cell receptor beta chains in this list originate from one sample, sequenced in a study of OX40 agonist ivuxolimab in advanced cancers. Sequencing was performed with immunoSEQ multiplex PCR; in TCRdb, only in-frame clones are kept and a portion is missing. Seen here are tens of thousands of clones, about 81% observed once, and the top ten hold more than 0.8%. Material: CD4+ or CD8+ T cells sorted from blood, obtained in a trial of the OX40 agonist ivuxolimab. The receptors here all came from an adult with an advanced solid tumor such as melanoma, head and neck, liver or kidney cancer.

This chain uses TRBV5-5 with TRBJ2-7; D remains ambiguous. CDR1 and CDR2 from the germline V gene are SGHKS and YYEKEE (reference sequence). The CDR3 is 16 amino acids. V was trimmed by 4 bases and J by 4 bases, leaving 21 bases between them. The CDR3 nucleotides read TGTGCCAGCAGCCCGACATGGCTTTCGGTCGTGTACGAGCAGTACTTC. This gives the protein CASSPTWLSVVYEQYF.

This clone was detected only a few times. This chain connects TRBV18 to TRBJ1-2, with D unclear. Germline V gene sequence: CDR1 KGHSH, CDR2 LQKENI. The CDR3 runs to 14 residues. Trimming stripped 3 bases from V and 5 bases from J, with 13 bases between. The CDR3 DNA is TGTGCCAGCTCACCTTCTACGGTGGGATATGGCTACACCTTC. It is translated as CASSPSTVGYGYTF.

V usage is TRBV19 and J usage is TRBJ2-7, with 9 bases lining up with TRBD1. The CDR3 runs 16 residues. Unmatched junction bases numbered 11, after V lost 5 bases and J lost 3 bases. CDR1 LNHDA and CDR2 SQIVND come from the germline V gene (reference sequence). The CDR3 DNA reads TGTGCCAGTAGTGTGAAAGGACAGGGGAGTATCTACGAGCAGTACTTC. This translates into CASSVKGQGSIYEQYF.

The chain combines TRBV29-1 with TRBJ1-5, with 8 bases matching TRBD1. Germline V gene sequence: CDR1 SQVTM, CDR2 ANQGSEA. Germline trimming cut 2 bases from V and 0 bases from J; bases unmatched to any gene: 12. The CDR3 sequence is 18 residues long. CDR3 sequence reads: CSVERQDRVRHSNQPQHF. CDR3 coding DNA: TGCAGCGTTGAACGGCAGGACAGGGTACGACATAGCAATCAGCCCCAGCATTTT.

This rearrangement joins TRBV27 to TRBJ2-7; 13 nucleotides agree with TRBD2. Per the germline V gene, CDR1 is MNHEY and CDR2 is SMNVEV (reference sequence). This CDR3 is 20 amino acids long. Unmatched junction bases numbered 14, after V lost 1 base and J lost 2 bases. As DNA, the CDR3 is TGTGCCAGCAGTTTATACCCCGGGACTAGCGGGGCGGACGCCGCCTACGAGCAGTACTTC. It yields the protein CASSLYPGTSGADAAYEQYF.

This clone was seen a few times. The V gene is TRBV19, the J gene TRBJ1-5; D remains unclear. CDR3 length equals 15 residues. The V and J ends lost 4 bases and 2 bases respectively, with 12 bases between them. Germline CDR1 and CDR2: LNHDA and SQIVND (reference sequence). The CDR3 nucleotides are TGTGCCAGTAGTACCGGGATCTTAGGCAATCAGCCCCAGCATTTT. The encoded protein is CASSTGILGNQPQHF.

This chain links TRBV2 with TRBJ1-2; 9 bases align to TRBD1. The CDR3 length is 11 residues. V lost 9 bases to trimming and J lost 8 bases; unmatched junction nucleotides: 4. Germline assignment: CDR1 SNHLY and CDR2 FYNNEI. The CDR3 DNA reads TGTGCCAGTGGGACAGGGAAAGGCTACACCTTC. Amino acid sequence: CASGTGKGYTF.

The CDR3 region has the DNA TGTGCCAGCAGCTTGGGTGGAAGGGGGCTCCTCAAGCCCTACGAGCAGTACTTC. It translates to CASSLGGRGLLKPYEQYF. The chain carries TRBV7-2 and TRBJ2-7; 7 bases are shared with TRBD1. The trim removed 3 bases at V and 2 bases at J, leaving 16 bases unmatched. CDR1 is SGHTA and CDR2 is FQGNSA in the germline V gene. The CDR3 covers 18 residues.

This chain links TRBV19 with TRBJ1-5; D remains unclear. The CDR3 sequence is 14 residues long. The V gene's germline CDR1 is LNHDA and CDR2 SQIVND (reference sequence). The V end lost 7 bases, the J end lost 0 bases, and 10 bases lay between the germline ends. CDR3 coding DNA: TGTGCCAGTACCTTCCGGGATAGCAATCAGCCCCAGCATTTT. Its translation: CASTFRDSNQPQHF.

J is TRBJ2-7 and V is TRBV5-4, with D possibly TRBD2 on 5 matching bases. Germline V lookup: CDR1 SGHNT, CDR2 YYREEE (reference sequence). The V end was cut by 4 bases, the J end by 2 bases, with 16 bases between. This CDR3 is 15 amino acids long. CDR3 amino acids: CASSRGLLSPYEQYF. CDR3 coding DNA: TGTGCCAGCAGCCGAGGACTTTTGTCCCCCTACGAGCAGTACTTC.

The J gene is TRBJ2-3, the V gene TRBV19; D remains unclear. CDR1 LNHDA and CDR2 SQIVND come from the germline V gene (reference sequence). Trimming removed 7 bases at V and 0 bases at J, with 11 bases between. The CDR3 extends over 14 amino acids. DNA for the CDR3: TGTGCCAGTATGCTTAGGGCTAGCACAGATACGCAGTATTTT. Amino acids: CASMLRASTDTQYF.

The chain has TRBV18 and TRBJ2-5; TRBD2 might be the D (5 bases). The CDR3 extends over 13 amino acids. Germline V lookup: CDR1 KGHSH, CDR2 LQKENI. With 7 bases removed from V and 3 bases from J, the gap between germline ends came to 12 bases. The CDR3: CASFTDSEETQYF. The CDR3 DNA follows: TGTGCCAGCTTTACTGATAGCGAAGAGACCCAGTACTTC.

Only a few counts were recorded for this clone. The chain is built from TRBV27 and TRBJ2-5, with 7 bases aligning to TRBD2. CDR3 length equals 19 residues. The V segment lost 3 bases and the J segment 4 bases; nucleotides outside the gene matches: 20. Germline-derived CDR1 and CDR2 are MNHEY and SMNVEV (reference sequence). The CDR3 DNA follows: TGTGCCAGCAGTTTGCGTCTCCCCGGCGGCGGGAGTCGTAGAGAGACCCAGTACTTC. Translation gives CASSLRLPGGGSRRETQYF.

V usage is TRBV27 and J usage is TRBJ1-2; D not resolved. V was pared by 8 bases and J by 8 bases, with 18 bases between. The CDR3 spans 13 residues. The germline CDR1 and CDR2 sequences are MNHEY and SMNVEV (reference sequence). CDR3 sequence reads: CASAGREGRGYTF. In DNA form, the CDR3 reads TGTGCCAGCGCCGGACGGGAGGGAAGGGGCTACACCTTC.

The gene calls are TRBV4-1 and TRBJ1-4; no definite D call. V lost 2 bases and J lost 2, with 6 bases in between. Germline assignment: CDR1 MGHRA and CDR2 YSYEKL. This CDR3 is 14 amino acids long. The CDR3 loop reads CASSQTSTNEKLFF. CDR3 coding DNA: TGCGCCAGCAGCCAAACTTCGACTAATGAAAAACTGTTTTTT.

This chain uses TRBV5-1 with TRBJ1-6, with D perhaps TRBD1 (6 bases). Per germline, CDR1 SGHRS and CDR2 YFSETQ. Trimming pared 4 bases from V and 9 bases from J, leaving 23 bases between. This CDR3 spans 17 amino acids. CDR3 sequence reads: CASSVNGGSETVSPLHF. CDR3 sequence (DNA): TGCGCCAGCAGCGTGAATGGGGGCTCGGAGACGGTTTCACCCCTCCACTTT.

This CDR3 is CAWSVGPHTQYF. CDR3 nucleotide sequence: TGTGCCTGGAGTGTAGGGCCCCATACGCAGTATTTT. This chain uses TRBV30 with TRBJ2-3; D call uncertain. Looked up from germline, CDR1 is GTSNPN and CDR2 is SVGIG (reference sequence). This CDR3 spans 12 amino acids. Trimming stripped 0 bases from V and 7 bases from J, with 8 bases between.

The chain recombines TRBV7-2 with TRBJ1-2; TRBD1 matches at 8 bases. Germline assignment: CDR1 SGHTA and CDR2 FQGNSA. V trimming: 5 bases; J trimming: 6 bases; junction bases outside the gene matches: 14. The CDR3 totals 16 residues. CDR3 residues: CASSLAFAGGRDGYTF. Written as DNA, the CDR3 is TGTGCCAGCAGCCTCGCCTTCGCAGGGGGCCGCGATGGCTACACCTTC.

The V and J genes are TRBV5-1 and TRBJ1-2; TRBD1 might be the D (6 bases). CDR1 and CDR2 from the germline V gene are SGHRS and YFSETQ. Trimming left V 0 bases short and J 5 bases short, with 14 bases between. The CDR3 contains 15 residues. The CDR3 DNA reads TGCGCCAGCAGCTTGGGAGGCCGACAGGTTTATGGCTACACCTTC. Its translation is CASSLGGRQVYGYTF.

The rearrangement uses TRBV7-2 and TRBJ1-6; D gene uncertain. The V and J ends lost 2 bases and 7 bases respectively, with 9 bases between them. The CDR3 is 14 amino acids. From germline, CDR1 is SGHTA and CDR2 FQGNSA. CDR3: CASSLRVGNSPLHF. In DNA form, the CDR3 reads TGTGCCAGCAGCTTAAGGGTAGGGAATTCACCCCTCCACTTT.

This rearrangement joins TRBV18 to TRBJ1-2; TRBD1 agrees at 9 bases. V shed 3 bases and J 4 bases; nucleotides not matched to a gene: 0. CDR1 KGHSH and CDR2 LQKENI come from the germline V gene. The CDR3 spans 13 residues. CDR3 sequence: CASSPGQGYGYTF. CDR3 bases: TGTGCCAGCTCACCGGGACAGGGCTATGGCTACACCTTC.

This chain's CDR3 is CASRGQGEGYTF. The CDR3 DNA follows: TGCGCCAGCAGGGGACAGGGAGAAGGCTACACCTTC. The chain joins TRBV10-1 to TRBJ1-2, with TRBD1 identical over 9 bases. CDR1 and CDR2 from the germline V gene are WNHNN and SYGVQD (reference sequence). The CDR3 runs 12 residues. With V trimmed by 6 bases and J by 8 bases, 4 bases remained unmatched.

This rearrangement joins TRBV18 to TRBJ2-7, with 8 positions matching TRBD1. The CDR3 has 15 amino acids. The junction had 13 bases not matched to a gene; V was cut back by 6 bases and J by 6 bases. Looked up from germline, CDR1 is KGHSH and CDR2 is LQKENI. CDR3 protein: CASSRRGQGISEQYF. The CDR3 DNA follows: TGTGCCAGCTCCCGTCGCGGACAGGGAATCTCCGAGCAGTACTTC.

This clone was counted a few times. This rearrangement joins TRBV4-1 to TRBJ1-1; 7 bases map to TRBD1. The germline gives CDR1 MGHRA, CDR2 YSYEKL. After removal of 0 bases from V and 6 bases from J, the junction contained 10 bases not matched to a gene. The CDR3 totals 16 residues. Here the CDR3 DNA reads TGCGCCAGCAGCCAAGATCTGGGCCAGGGGGGACCTGAAGCTTTCTTT. The encoded protein is CASSQDLGQGGPEAFF.

The chain carries TRBV6-5 and TRBJ2-7; D is unclear. Trimming removed 5 bases from V and 6 bases from J, with 11 bases in between. Germline loops: CDR1 MNHEY, CDR2 SVGAGI. The length of the CDR3 is 12 residues. The CDR3 region is CASSLTLGEQYF. The DNA of the CDR3 is TGTGCCAGCAGTCTGACACTCGGCGAGCAGTACTTC.